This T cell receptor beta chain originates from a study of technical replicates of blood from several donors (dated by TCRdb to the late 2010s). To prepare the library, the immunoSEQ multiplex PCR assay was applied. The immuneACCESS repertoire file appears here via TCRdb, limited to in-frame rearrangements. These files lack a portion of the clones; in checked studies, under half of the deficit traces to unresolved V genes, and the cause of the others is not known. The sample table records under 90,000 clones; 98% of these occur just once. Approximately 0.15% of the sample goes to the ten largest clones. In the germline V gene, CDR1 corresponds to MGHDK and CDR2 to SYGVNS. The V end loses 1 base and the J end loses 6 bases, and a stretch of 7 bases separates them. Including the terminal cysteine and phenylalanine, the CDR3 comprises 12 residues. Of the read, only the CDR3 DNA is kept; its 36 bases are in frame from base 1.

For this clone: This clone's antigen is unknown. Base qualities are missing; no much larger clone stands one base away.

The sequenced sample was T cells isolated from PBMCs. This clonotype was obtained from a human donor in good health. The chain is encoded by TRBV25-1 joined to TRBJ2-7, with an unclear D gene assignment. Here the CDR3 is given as CASSESHSEQYF. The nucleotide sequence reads TGTGCCAGCAGTGAATCCCACTCCGAGCAGTACTTC.